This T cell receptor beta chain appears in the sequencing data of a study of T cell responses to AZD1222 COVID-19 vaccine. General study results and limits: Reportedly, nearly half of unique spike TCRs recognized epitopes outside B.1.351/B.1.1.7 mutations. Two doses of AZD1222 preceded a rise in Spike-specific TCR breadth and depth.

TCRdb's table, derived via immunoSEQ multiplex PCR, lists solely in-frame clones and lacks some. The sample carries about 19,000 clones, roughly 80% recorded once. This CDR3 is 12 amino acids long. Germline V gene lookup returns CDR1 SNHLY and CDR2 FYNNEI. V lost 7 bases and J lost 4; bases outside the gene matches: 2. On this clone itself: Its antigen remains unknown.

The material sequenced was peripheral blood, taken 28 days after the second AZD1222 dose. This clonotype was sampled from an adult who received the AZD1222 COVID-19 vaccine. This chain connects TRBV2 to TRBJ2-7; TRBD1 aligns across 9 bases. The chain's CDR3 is CASKGQGYEQYF. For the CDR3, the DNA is TGTGCCAGCAAGGGACAGGGATACGAGCAGTACTTC.